These 27 T cell receptor beta chains were sequenced from one sample in a study of prognosis after radiotherapy for stage I lung cancer. Amplicons of TCR beta CDR3 were generated from genomic DNA by two-round multiplex PCR. It was primers specific to each TRBV and TRBJ gene that first-round PCR used. In TCRdb, the multiplex PCR reads were re-called with MiXCR into one record per CDR3 protein. The table shows around 14,000 distinct CDR3 sequences, with approximately 30% occurring only once. The starting material was PBMCs, obtained before or after stereotactic body radiation therapy (not recorded which). The receptors derive from a donor aged 50 or older with non-small cell lung cancer.

This clonotype was counted many times. The chain carries TRBV11-2 and TRBJ2-7; 10 bases match TRBD1. After removal of 7 bases from V and 6 bases from J, the junction contained 6 bases not matched to a gene. The CDR3 has 13 residues. Germline assignment: CDR1 SGHAT and CDR2 FQNNGV. CDR3 residues: CASTRWDRGEQYF. For the CDR3, the DNA is TGTGCCAGCACCCGCTGGGACAGGGGCGAGCAGTACTTC.

This clonotype was counted between two and nine times. One junction end disagrees with the germline gene, perhaps due to a read error. V and J are TRBV7-9 and TRBJ1-1; TRBD1 might be the D (5 bases). Germline CDR1 reads SEHNR; CDR2 reads FQNEAQ (reference sequence). The CDR3 is 13 amino acids. The DNA for the CDR3 is TGTGCCAGCCGCTACAGGTTGAACACTGAGGCTTTCTTT. It specifies CASRYRLNTEAFF. Full variable domain (outside the CDR3, taken from reference TRBV7-9 and TRBJ1-1): DTGVSQNPRHKITKRGQNVTFRCDPISEHNRLYWYRQTLGQGPEFLTYFQNEAQLEKSRLLSDRFSAERPKGSFSTLEIQRTEQGDSAMYLCASRYRLNTEAFFGQGTRLTVV.

This clonotype was seen ten or more times. A clone one base away is much larger, so this may be a read error. This chain links TRBV5-1 with TRBJ2-5; D uncertain. Germline lookup yields CDR1 SGHRS and CDR2 YFSETQ. The CDR3 loop spans 15 amino acids. The CDR3 loop reads CASSLEHAGQGTQYF. For the CDR3, the DNA is TGCGCCAGCAGCTTGGAGCACGCAGGCCAAGGGACCCAGTACTTC.

A note on this clonotype: With only one base between it and a far larger clone, this is likely a read error. The chain has TRBV6-5 and TRBJ2-2, with D perhaps TRBD1 or TRBD2 (5 bases each). The germline CDR1 and CDR2 sequences are MNHEY and SVGAGI. The CDR3 totals 14 residues. Trimming took off 3 bases at V and 4 bases at J, with 9 bases between the two ends. The CDR3 here is CASSYWGFTGELFF. CDR3 bases: TGTGCCAGCAGTTATTGGGGGTTCACCGGGGAGCTGTTTTTT.

The V and J genes are TRBV9 and TRBJ2-3, with D hard to call. Germline values: CDR1 SGDLS, CDR2 YYNGEE. CDR3 size: 15 residues. Trimming stripped 4 bases from V and 2 bases from J, with 14 bases between. The CDR3 region is CASSLVGATTDTQYF. The CDR3 bases are TGTGCCAGCAGCTTAGTTGGTGCTACCACAGATACGCAGTATTTT.

On this clonotype: This sequence is one base from a far larger clone and is likely a read error. The chain couples TRBV6-4 to TRBJ2-1, with 9 bases matching TRBD2. J was trimmed by 3 bases and V by 3 bases; bases with no gene match: 6. The germline gives CDR1 MRHNA, CDR2 SNTAGT. The CDR3 covers 16 residues. The CDR3 DNA follows: TGTGCCAGCAGTGAACATGGACTAGCGAACTACAATGAGCAGTTCTTC. As protein: CASSEHGLANYNEQFF.

There are many counts of this clonotype. The rearrangement links TRBV18 to TRBJ1-4; TRBD1 aligns across 9 bases. CDR3 length: 15 amino acids. Germline trimming cut 1 base from V and 8 bases from J; bases unmatched to any gene: 5. The germline V gene encodes CDR1 KGHSH and CDR2 LQKENI. The CDR3 region is CASSPRTGVEEKLFF. Written as DNA, the CDR3 is TGTGCCAGCTCACCACGGACAGGGGTTGAAGAAAAACTGTTTTTT.

As concerns this clonotype: A read error may account for a junction end that differs from germline. This chain uses TRBV3-1 with TRBJ2-3, with D possibly matching TRBD2 (6 bases). The CDR3 consists of 17 residues. Germline CDR1 is LGHDT and CDR2 is YNNKEL (reference sequence). The CDR3 is CASSILGTPVSIDTQYF. Here the CDR3 DNA reads TGTGCCAGCAGCATACTCGGGACTCCGGTGAGCATAGATACGCAGTATTTT.

Only one count was recorded for this clonotype. The chain is built from TRBV19 and TRBJ2-7, with 8 bases that match TRBD1. V trimming: 6 bases; J trimming: 2 bases; junction bases outside the gene matches: 3. The CDR3 contains 13 residues. Germline V gene lookup returns CDR1 LNHDA and CDR2 SQIVND (reference sequence). The CDR3 here is CASRMTGAYEQYF. DNA for the CDR3: TGTGCCAGTAGAATGACAGGGGCCTACGAGCAGTACTTC.

This clonotype is categorized as medium-sized. V is TRBV13 and J is TRBJ2-3; 8 positions agree with TRBD2. This CDR3 is built from 17 residues. V dropped 5 bases and J dropped 2; count of bases not matched to a gene: 12. Germline CDR1 and CDR2: PRHDT and FYEKMQ (reference sequence). CDR3 sequence: CASSPVVGLALTDTQYF. CDR3 nucleotide sequence: TGTGCCAGCAGCCCAGTAGTTGGACTAGCACTCACAGATACGCAGTATTTT.

The table lists this clonotype with many counts. The chain uses TRBV5-1 and TRBJ2-1; TRBD2 matches at 8 bases. Germline loops: CDR1 SGHRS, CDR2 YFSETQ. With V trimmed by 5 bases and J by 0 bases, 16 bases remained unmatched. The CDR3 has 19 residues. CDR3 loop: CASSSFLTSASPSYNEQFF. The CDR3 bases are TGCGCCAGCAGTTCCTTCCTGACTAGCGCTTCACCCTCCTACAATGAGCAGTTCTTC. The whole variable domain, filled in from reference TRBV5-1 and TRBJ2-1, reads KAGVTQTPRYLIKTRGQQVTLSCSPISGHRSVSWYQQTPGQGLQFLFEYFSETQRNKGNFPGRFSGRQFSNSRSEMNVSTLELGDSALYLCASSSFLTSASPSYNEQFFGPGTRLTVL.

There are many counts of this clonotype. The J gene is TRBJ1-2, the V gene TRBV29-1, with a weak D call TRBD1 (5 bases). Germline CDR1 reads SQVTM; CDR2 reads ANQGSEA. The CDR3 is 16 amino acids. Trimming stripped 5 bases from V and 4 bases from J, with 23 bases between. The CDR3: CSVRDAGKHMGYGYTF. The CDR3 DNA is TGCAGCGTTCGGGACGCCGGCAAACATATGGGCTATGGCTACACCTTC.

This clonotype rates as medium-sized. The genes are TRBV7-2 and TRBJ2-1; TRBD2 aligns across 8 bases. Germline CDR1 and CDR2: SGHTA and FQGNSA. This CDR3 is built from 15 residues. V lost 0 bases and J lost 8; bases outside the gene matches: 6. The DNA for the CDR3 is TGTGCCAGCAGCTTAGCGCTTCTAGCGGGTCATGAGCAGTTCTTC. This codes for CASSLALLAGHEQFF.

This clonotype occurred many times. This rearrangement joins TRBV19 to TRBJ1-1; D remains unclear. The CDR3 loop spans 16 amino acids. The V gene's germline CDR1 is LNHDA and CDR2 SQIVND (reference sequence). Trimming pared 6 bases from V and 3 bases from J, leaving 20 bases between. In nucleotides, the CDR3 is TGTGCCAGTAGGACACCCCGGAAGGGTCGCGACACTGAAGCTTTCTTT. Its translation: CASRTPRKGRDTEAFF. Full variable domain (rest looked up from reference TRBV19 and TRBJ1-1): DGGITQSPKYLFRKEGQNVTLSCEQNLNHDAMYWYRQDPGQGLRLIYYSQIVNDFQKGDIAEGYSVSREKKESFPLTVTSAQKNPTAFYLCASRTPRKGRDTEAFFGQGTRLTVV.

V gene TRBV5-1 combines with J gene TRBJ2-7, with D uncertain. V lost 0 bases and J lost 7, with 14 bases in between. Germline CDR1 reads SGHRS; CDR2 reads YFSETQ. The CDR3 spans 14 residues. The CDR3 DNA is TGCGCCAGCAGCTTGGGCGGTCAGTCAATAGAGCAGTACTTC. It codes for CASSLGGQSIEQYF.

At least ten counts were recorded for this clonotype. CDR3 DNA sequence: TGTGCCAGTAGAGGGGTAATCTCCTACAATGAGCAGTTCTTC. It yields the protein CASRGVISYNEQFF. The chain is built from TRBV27 and TRBJ2-1; D tentatively fits TRBD1 or TRBD2 (5 bases each). CDR1 and CDR2 (germline): MNHEY, SMNVEV (reference sequence). The CDR3 totals 14 residues. V was trimmed by 9 bases and J by 0 bases, leaving 12 bases between them.

This clonotype was seen just once. This chain joins TRBV6-1 and TRBJ2-5; tentatively, D is TRBD2 (6 bases). The end of the DNA fits TRBJ2-1 better, so the J call may be wrong. Germline V gene data show CDR1 as MNHNS and CDR2 as SASEGT. This CDR3 is 15 amino acids long. The DNA for the CDR3 is TGTGCCAGCAGGTTTACTGGAGGGATTGGGAATGAGCAGTTCTTC. Translated, it gives CASRFTGGIGNEQFF.

This clonotype was recorded at least ten times. The chain combines TRBV28 with TRBJ2-7; D perhaps matches TRBD1 (6 bases). Germline V gives CDR1 MDHEN, CDR2 SYDVKM. V lost 2 bases, J lost 0 bases, and 14 bases lay in between. The CDR3 loop spans 16 amino acids. CDR3 protein: CASSLLGRGSSYEQYF. DNA of the CDR3: TGTGCCAGCAGTTTACTGGGCAGGGGCAGCTCCTACGAGCAGTACTTC.

This clonotype was picked up many times. The CDR3 sequence: CSARDKLNYEQYF. DNA of the CDR3: TGCAGTGCTAGAGATAAACTGAACTACGAGCAGTACTTC. The V gene is TRBV20-1, the J gene TRBJ2-7; D gene ambiguous. The CDR3 length is 13 residues. The germline V and J ends were trimmed by 0 bases and 3 bases, with 9 bases remaining between them. CDR1 and CDR2 (germline): DFQATT, SNEGSKA (reference sequence).

This clonotype was detected once. The conserved closing phenylalanine or tryptophan is absent in this CDR3, likely reflecting a read error. The chain has TRBV14 and TRBJ1-1, with D tentatively TRBD1 (6 bases). V dropped 5 bases and J dropped 8 bases, with 15 bases sitting between them. Germline V lookup: CDR1 SGHDN, CDR2 FVKESK. This CDR3 has 13 residues. CDR3 coding DNA: TGTGCCAGCAGCATACAGGGTACTACCGAAGCTTTCCTT. This codes for CASSIQGTTEAFL.

This clonotype was recorded once. This probably arose from a read error, given a far larger clone one base away. The genes are TRBV2 and TRBJ2-7, with TRBD1 matching over 9 bases. The germline V gene has CDR1 SNHLY and CDR2 FYNNEI. CDR3 length equals 15 residues. CDR3 region: CASSPGQGSSYDQYF. DNA for the CDR3: TGTGCCAGCAGCCCAGGACAGGGGTCCTCCTACGATCAGTACTTC.

Within the sample, this clonotype is medium-sized. The J gene is TRBJ2-7, the V gene TRBV11-3; D is uncertain. CDR3 length: 13 amino acids. V dropped 5 bases and J dropped 2 bases, with 10 bases sitting between them. Germline V lookup: CDR1 SGHNT, CDR2 YENEEA. CDR3 residues: CASSESHTYEQYF. DNA of the CDR3: TGTGCCAGCAGCGAATCCCATACCTACGAGCAGTACTTC.

This clonotype was observed many times. The chain carries TRBV2 and TRBJ2-3; D uncertain. This CDR3 comprises 15 residues. Trimming shortened V by 6 bases and J by 2 bases, and 15 bases separated the two germline ends. CDR1 is SNHLY and CDR2 is FYNNEI in the germline V gene. The CDR3 bases are TGTGCCAGCAGCGCAGGCCCCGGATTCACAGATACGCAGTATTTT. Protein: CASSAGPGFTDTQYF.

A remark on this clonotype: A junction boundary mismatches the germline segment, possibly from a read error. The chain couples TRBV6-9 to TRBJ2-1, with 9 bases fitting TRBD2. Germline assignment: CDR1 MNHGY and CDR2 SVAAGI. There are 18 residues in the CDR3. The CDR3, as DNA: TGTGCCAGCATTCAGTCGGGGACTAGCTGGAGGGCCTACAATCAGCAGTTCTTC. Translating it yields CASIQSGTSWRAYNQQFF.

The CDR3 is CATSRGIIETQYF. The CDR3 DNA reads TGTGCCACTTCCAGGGGGATAATAGAGACCCAGTACTTC. The chain joins TRBV19 to TRBJ2-5; 7 bases align to TRBD1. The CDR3 runs to 13 residues. Per the germline V gene, CDR1 is LNHDA and CDR2 is SQIVND (reference sequence). V shed 10 bases, J shed 4 bases, and the junction held 9 bases outside the gene matches. Together with reference TRBV19 and TRBJ2-5, the CDR3 gives the full variable domain: DGGITQSPKYLFRKEGQNVTLSCEQNLNHDAMYWYRQDPGQGLRLIYYSQIVNDFQKGDIAEGYSVSREKKESFPLTVTSAQKNPTAFYLCATSRGIIETQYFGPGTRLLVL.

About this clonotype itself: A much larger clone sits a single nucleotide away, making a read error possible. This chain joins TRBV6-1 and TRBJ2-1, with D perhaps assigned TRBD1 or TRBD2 (5 bases each). From germline, CDR1 is MNHNS and CDR2 SASEGT. The CDR3 is 15 amino acids. V was shortened by 10 bases and J by 3 bases, with 19 bases between the two germline ends. CDR3 in amino acids: CANNNRDRNYNEQFF. CDR3 nucleotide sequence: TGTGCCAACAACAACCGGGACCGGAACTACAATGAGCAGTTCTTC.

The gene calls are TRBV6-1 and TRBJ2-3, with 7 bases fitting TRBD2. J was trimmed by 5 bases and V by 10 bases; bases with no gene match: 21. Per germline, CDR1 MNHNS and CDR2 SASEGT. This CDR3 has 17 residues. As DNA, the CDR3 is TGTGCCACGATAGAGAGCCGGGACTATCTGGAGCAAGATACGCAGTATTTT. It specifies CATIESRDYLEQDTQYF.